What follows are 5 T cell receptor beta chains derived from one specimen sequenced in a study of cytomegalovirus exposure and HLA in healthy donors. TCRdb's copy holds only in-frame clones and misses some; the assay was immunoSEQ multiplex PCR. Among around 150,000 clones listed, about 91% were seen once. The material sequenced was PBMCs. These receptors were taken from a woman between 18 and 29 years old in good health and CMV-seropositive.

This clone was observed a single time. The chain has TRBV2 and TRBJ2-1, with D perhaps matching TRBD1 (5 bases). The CDR3 is 13 amino acids. The germline V gene has CDR1 SNHLY and CDR2 FYNNEI. Trimming shortened V by 3 bases and J by 3 bases, and 6 bases separated the two germline ends. The CDR3 DNA follows: TGTGCCAGCAGTGAGCAGGGCTACAATGAGCAGTTCTTC. Its translation is CASSEQGYNEQFF.

The chain couples TRBV9 to TRBJ1-2; 10 bases line up with TRBD1. CDR1 is SGDLS and CDR2 is YYNGEE in the germline V gene. The junction had 11 bases not matched to a gene; V was cut back by 4 bases and J by 8 bases. CDR3 length: 15 amino acids. CDR3 nucleotides: TGTGCCAGCAGCCGAAGGGGACAGGGGTTGGACGGCTACACCTTC. Its protein product is CASSRRGQGLDGYTF. The full variable domain, its missing parts supplied by reference TRBV9 and TRBJ1-2, is DSGVTQTPKHLITATGQRVTLRCSPRSGDLSVYWYQQSLDQGLQFLIQYYNGEERAKGNILERFSAQQFPDLHSELNLSSLELGDSALYFCASSRRGQGLDGYTFGSGTRLTVV.

The V and J genes are TRBV9 and TRBJ2-1; 9 positions agree with TRBD2. V trimming: 0 bases; J trimming: 4 bases; junction bases outside the gene matches: 8. CDR1 and CDR2 from the germline V gene are SGDLS and YYNGEE. The CDR3 consists of 17 residues. The CDR3 loop is CASSVGPAGGVYNEQFF. The CDR3, as DNA: TGTGCCAGCAGCGTAGGTCCTGCGGGAGGGGTATACAATGAGCAGTTCTTC.

This rearrangement joins TRBV9 to TRBJ2-2; D is perhaps TRBD2 (6 bases). Deletions cut 4 bases from V and 1 base from J, with 14 bases between. The germline CDR1 and CDR2 sequences are SGDLS and YYNGEE. CDR3 length: 16 residues. The CDR3 here is CASSSRGDRNTGELFF. In DNA form, the CDR3 reads TGTGCCAGCAGCTCCCGCGGGGACCGGAACACCGGGGAGCTGTTTTTT.

The chain uses TRBV28 and TRBJ2-7; no clear D. V lost 3 bases to trimming and J lost 0 bases, with 6 bases between them. The CDR3 is 13 amino acids. Germline V gives CDR1 MDHEN, CDR2 SYDVKM. In DNA form, the CDR3 reads TGTGCCAGCAGTTTGACGGGCTCCTACGAGCAGTACTTC. Its translation: CASSLTGSYEQYF.